These T cell receptor beta chains were read from a single sample in a study of beta chain features in type 1 diabetes. Measured with immunoSEQ multiplex PCR; TCRdb has only the in-frame clones, and not every one. Among 140,000 to 150,000 clones, about an eighth were seen once, and the ten largest hold around 1.4%. Sequenced sample: central memory CD4+ T cells from blood. The receptors were gathered from a man aged 18 to 35 with type 1 diabetes. CDR3s include the opening cysteine and the closing phenylalanine or tryptophan. D genes are given only for firm matches. The size field is filled for only some rows; it gives once, few, many or a size class.

d_gene: -
j_gene: TRBJ2-5
v_gene: TRBV5-5
abundance: -
len: 15
CDR3aa: CASSVGPSNQETQYF
CDR3nt: TGTGCCAGCAGCGTGGGGCCTTCAAATCAAGAGACCCAGTACTTC

d_gene: -
j_gene: TRBJ1-2
v_gene: TRBV28
abundance: -
len: 13
CDR3aa: CASSLGHNYGYTF
CDR3nt: TGTGCCAGCAGTTTGGGGCACAACTATGGCTACACCTTC

d_gene: -
j_gene: TRBJ1-1
v_gene: TRBV19
abundance: -
len: 12
CDR3aa: CATGHPRTEAFF
CDR3nt: TGTGCCACCGGCCACCCGAGGACTGAAGCTTTCTTT

d_gene: -
j_gene: TRBJ2-7
v_gene: TRBV9
abundance: -
len: 15
CDR3aa: CASSVESGPTYEQYF
CDR3nt: TGTGCCAGCAGCGTAGAAAGCGGGCCTACCTACGAGCAGTACTTC

d_gene: -
j_gene: TRBJ1-2
v_gene: TRBV5-1
abundance: -
len: 13
CDR3aa: CASSQLGVNGYTF
CDR3nt: TGCGCCAGCAGCCAGTTAGGGGTTAATGGCTACACCTTC

d_gene: -
j_gene: TRBJ2-3
v_gene: TRBV6-1
abundance: -
len: 15
CDR3aa: CASSEGVTLGDTQYF
CDR3nt: TGTGCCAGCAGTGAAGGTGTAACCTTAGGGGATACGCAGTATTTT

d_gene: -
j_gene: TRBJ1-1
v_gene: TRBV9
abundance: -
len: 13
CDR3aa: CASSVDLNTEAFF
CDR3nt: TGTGCCAGCAGCGTAGATTTAAACACTGAAGCTTTCTTT

d_gene: -
j_gene: TRBJ1-4
v_gene: TRBV27
abundance: -
len: 13
CDR3aa: CASSPRDTEKLFF
CDR3nt: TGTGCCAGCAGTCCACGGGACACCGAAAAACTGTTTTTT

d_gene: -
j_gene: TRBJ2-5
v_gene: TRBV7-3
abundance: -
len: 15
CDR3aa: CASSLTGTRTETQYF
CDR3nt: TGTGCCAGCAGCTTAACTGGCACTAGAACGGAGACCCAGTACTTC

d_gene: -
j_gene: TRBJ1-6
v_gene: TRBV7-9
abundance: few
len: 15
CDR3aa: CASSLEALVNSPLHF
CDR3nt: TGTGCCAGCAGCTTAGAGGCCCTGGTTAATTCACCCCTCCACTTT

d_gene: -
j_gene: TRBJ2-7
v_gene: TRBV10-2
abundance: few
len: 13
CDR3aa: CASAPPPFYEQYF
CDR3nt: TGCGCCAGCGCACCTCCACCGTTTTACGAGCAGTACTTC

d_gene: -
j_gene: TRBJ1-2
v_gene: TRBV19
abundance: -
len: 16
CDR3aa: CASSPPGVPGNYGYTF
CDR3nt: TGTGCCAGTAGTCCCCCGGGAGTGCCTGGTAACTATGGCTACACCTTC

d_gene: TRBD2
j_gene: TRBJ2-3
v_gene: TRBV6-5
abundance: few
len: 14
CDR3aa: CASSPGTSTDTQYF
CDR3nt: TGTGCCAGCAGTCCCGGGACTAGTACAGATACGCAGTATTTT

d_gene: TRBD2
j_gene: TRBJ2-1
v_gene: TRBV25-1
abundance: few
len: 15
CDR3aa: CASSDLAGDDNEQFF
CDR3nt: TGTGCCAGCAGTGACTTGGCGGGAGACGACAATGAGCAGTTCTTC

d_gene: TRBD1
j_gene: TRBJ1-2
v_gene: TRBV7-8
abundance: -
len: 15
CDR3aa: CASSLGTTGTDGYTF
CDR3nt: TGTGCCAGCAGCTTAGGAACCACCGGGACAGATGGCTACACCTTC

d_gene: -
j_gene: TRBJ1-1
v_gene: TRBV6-6
abundance: -
len: 13
CDR3aa: CASSPHQGSEAFF
CDR3nt: TGTGCCAGCAGTCCCCACCAGGGGTCGGAAGCTTTCTTT

d_gene: -
j_gene: TRBJ1-3
v_gene: TRBV30
abundance: few
len: 13
CDR3aa: CAWNAIIGNTIYF
CDR3nt: TGTGCCTGGAACGCCATTATTGGAAACACCATATATTTT

d_gene: -
j_gene: TRBJ2-3
v_gene: TRBV6-1
abundance: -
len: 14
CDR3aa: CASSAGGRTDTQYF
CDR3nt: TGTGCCAGCAGTGCAGGGGGGCGCACAGATACGCAGTATTTT

d_gene: -
j_gene: TRBJ2-2
v_gene: TRBV7-2
abundance: -
len: 14
CDR3aa: CASSLAVLAGELFF
CDR3nt: TGTGCCAGCAGCTTAGCGGTTTTGGCCGGGGAGCTGTTTTTT

d_gene: -
j_gene: TRBJ2-1
v_gene: TRBV25-1
abundance: few
len: 14
CDR3aa: CASSRGAGYNEQFF
CDR3nt: TGTGCCAGCAGTCGGGGGGCAGGTTACAATGAGCAGTTCTTC

d_gene: TRBD2
j_gene: TRBJ2-3
v_gene: TRBV5-1
abundance: few
len: 16
CDR3aa: CASSLSPSGSTDTQYF
CDR3nt: TGCGCCAGCAGCTTGTCGCCTAGCGGTAGCACAGATACGCAGTATTTT

d_gene: -
j_gene: TRBJ1-1
v_gene: TRBV20-1
abundance: -
len: 10
CDR3aa: CSVPNTEAFF
CDR3nt: TGCAGTGTGCCGAACACTGAAGCTTTCTTT